This T cell receptor (beta chain) was captured by sequencing in a study of T cells in Graves' hyperthyroidism and ophthalmopathy. Overall study: Peripheral blood sampling occurred at initial diagnosis, before any treatment. General study results and limits: In the analysis, a 13 V-J model separated ophthalmopathy from stable hyperthyroidism. A median about 6 months before onset, the model predicted ophthalmopathy.

Per germline, CDR1 MNHEY and CDR2 SVGAGI. The CDR3 length is 13 residues. V shed 10 bases and J 4 bases; nucleotides not matched to a gene: 3. About this clonotype: What it binds is not known.

The study excluded patients with uncontrolled infection, other autoimmune disease, pregnancy or lactation. RNA transcripts gave rise to amplified TCR beta CDR3 regions. A set of HTBI primers served as the primers for a first-round RT-PCR of the TCR CDR3. From the multiplex PCR reads, TCRdb called clonotypes with MiXCR, one entry per CDR3 protein. The repertoire holds fewer than 900,000 distinct CDR3 sequences, with about 16% as singletons. Material: blood. This TCR derives from a man aged 18-30 years with Graves' hyperthyroidism. The chain is built from TRBV6-5 and TRBJ2-1, with TRBD2 matching over 11 bases. The CDR3 sequence is CATLAGGYNEQFF. The CDR3 DNA sequence: TGTGCCACGTTAGCGGGAGGGTACAATGAGCAGTTCTTC.